This TCR beta chain comes out of a study of metastatic and nonmetastatic thyroid tumors. Patients underwent thyroid surgery, and none had received any treatment before it. There are 16 residues in the CDR3. The germline gives CDR1 MNHNS, CDR2 SASEGT. The V segment lost 6 bases and the J segment 4 bases; nucleotides outside the gene matches: 6. This clone was seen many times. Per the study methods: Clinicopathological groups differed in CDR3, with these differences serving to build a distant-metastasis classifier for papillary thyroid cancer. MiXCR reprocessed the PCR reads for TCRdb. The V and J calls here are based on TCRdb, not the publication. The sample lists under 20,000 clones; 15% to 20% were seen once.

The V gene is TRBV6-1, the J gene TRBJ2-2; TRBD2 aligns across 12 bases. This TCR came from a male donor with papillary thyroid cancer or a benign thyroid nodule (not recorded which). Some clones in this sample may be carry-over from other donors' samples. Material: blood. CDR3 in DNA: TGTGCCAGCAGCCGTCTAGCGGGAGGGAGCACCGGGGAGCTGTTTTTT. Protein product: CASSRLAGGSTGELFF.